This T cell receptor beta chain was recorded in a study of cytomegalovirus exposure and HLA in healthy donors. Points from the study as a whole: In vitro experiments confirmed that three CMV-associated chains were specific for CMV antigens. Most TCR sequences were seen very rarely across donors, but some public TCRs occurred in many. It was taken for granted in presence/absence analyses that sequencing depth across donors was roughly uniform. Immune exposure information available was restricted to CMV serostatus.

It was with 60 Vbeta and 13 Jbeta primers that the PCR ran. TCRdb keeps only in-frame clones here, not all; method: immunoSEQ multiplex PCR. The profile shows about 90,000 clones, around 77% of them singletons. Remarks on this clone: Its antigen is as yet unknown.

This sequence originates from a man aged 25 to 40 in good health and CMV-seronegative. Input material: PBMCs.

CDR3 sequence: CASRDRGAYEQYF. In DNA form, the CDR3 reads TGTGCCAGCCGGGACAGGGGCGCCTACGAGCAGTACTTC. The J gene is TRBJ2-7, the V gene TRBV27, with 10 nucleotides matching TRBD1. V dropped 8 bases and J dropped 2; count of bases not matched to a gene: 3. This CDR3 region has 13 residues. Germline V lookup: CDR1 MNHEY, CDR2 SMNVEV (reference sequence).